The 27 T cell receptor beta chains reported below all come from one sample, sequenced in a study of blood T cells in healthy people across ages. It was with a sample-barcoded 5' primer and a J-beta primer mix that a second PCR of roughly 7 to 11 cycles was run. TCRdb called the 5' RACE reads again in MiXCR, with one record for every CDR3 protein. The sample has about 780,000 distinct CDR3 sequences, 55% to 65% seen once. The specimen sequenced was blood. Receptors were obtained from a man aged 25-45 years in good health.

This clonotype has just one count. The V gene is TRBV30, the J gene TRBJ2-1, with D possibly matching TRBD1 (5 bases). Germline V gives CDR1 GTSNPN, CDR2 SVGIG (reference sequence). CDR3 size: 13 residues. V shed 2 bases and J shed 10 bases, with 15 bases lying between them. CDR3 in DNA: TGTGCCTGGAGTCAGCTAGGGGATCCGGAGCAGTTCTTC. Translated, it gives CAWSQLGDPEQFF. The whole variable domain, remainder taken from reference TRBV30 and TRBJ2-1, is SQTIHQWPATLVQPVGSPLSLECTVEGTSNPNLYWYRQAAGRGLQLLFYSVGIGQISSEVPQNLSASRPQDRQFILSSKKLLLSDSGFYLCAWSQLGDPEQFFGPGTRLTVL.

DNA of the CDR3: TGCAGTGCTAGAGGGCTCCGGGCGGTCTCCTACAATGAGCAGTTCTTC. It encodes CSARGLRAVSYNEQFF. This chain connects TRBV20-1 to TRBJ2-1; D ambiguous. In germline, CDR1 is DFQATT, CDR2 SNEGSKA (reference sequence). The CDR3 runs 16 residues. Trimming removed 1 base at V and 0 bases at J, with 13 bases between.

The J gene is TRBJ2-1, the V gene TRBV20-1; TRBD1 is a possible D gene (7 bases). Looked up from germline, CDR1 is DFQATT and CDR2 is SNEGSKA (reference sequence). The CDR3 consists of 12 residues. Deletions cut 5 bases from V and 6 bases from J, with 11 bases between. DNA of the CDR3: TGCAGTGCTGGAGGGACAGTCAATGAGCAGTTCTTC. This gives the protein CSAGGTVNEQFF.

This clonotype was counted only a few times. The V and J genes are TRBV29-1 and TRBJ2-1; no definite D call. This CDR3 is 13 amino acids long. The V and J ends lost 3 bases and 5 bases respectively, with 11 bases between them. Germline assignment: CDR1 SQVTM and CDR2 ANQGSEA. Here the CDR3 reads CSVERPENNEQFF. CDR3 DNA sequence: TGCAGCGTTGAGAGGCCAGAGAACAATGAGCAGTTCTTC.

The chain employs TRBV11-3 and TRBJ2-6; 10 nucleotides line up with TRBD1. After removal of 4 bases from V and 2 bases from J, the junction contained 5 bases not matched to a gene. The germline CDR1 and CDR2 sequences are SGHNT and YENEEA. This CDR3 spans 17 amino acids. The CDR3 protein is CASSSGQGRAGANVLTF. The CDR3 DNA reads as TGTGCCAGCAGCTCGGGACAGGGGAGGGCTGGGGCCAACGTCCTGACTTTC.

There are a few counts of this clonotype. The chain combines TRBV4-2 with TRBJ2-5, with TRBD2 matching over 9 bases. Losses at the gene ends were 0 bases for V and 7 bases for J; bases not matched to a gene: 12. CDR1 and CDR2 from the germline V gene are LGHNA and YNFKEQ. The CDR3 totals 17 residues. This CDR3 is CASSQDLSGGPAGTQYF. The DNA for the CDR3 is TGTGCCAGCAGCCAAGATCTGAGCGGGGGGCCGGCGGGGACCCAGTACTTC.

This clonotype has at least ten counts. The chain has TRBV4-3 and TRBJ2-1; 8 bases are a match to TRBD2. V lost 2 bases, J lost 7 bases, and 7 bases stayed unmatched. CDR3 size: 15 residues. Germline assignment: CDR1 LGHNA and CDR2 YSLEER. As DNA, the CDR3 is TGCGCCAGCAGCCAAACCGGGGGGGCAGGGAATGAGCAGTTCTTC. This gives the protein CASSQTGGAGNEQFF.

The rearrangement joins TRBV25-1 to TRBJ2-5, with 11 bases identical to TRBD1. Per germline, CDR1 MGHDK and CDR2 SYGVNS. This CDR3 comprises 15 residues. V trimming: 7 bases; J trimming: 5 bases; junction bases outside the gene matches: 9. CDR3 nucleotide sequence: TGTGCCAGCAACCTTGGGACAGGGGGTTCGGAGACCCAGTACTTC. This encodes CASNLGTGGSETQYF. Filled out from reference TRBV25-1 and TRBJ2-5, the complete variable domain reads EADIYQTPRYLVIGTGKKITLECSQTMGHDKMYWYQQDPGMELHLIHYSYGVNSTEKGDLSSESTVSRIRTEHFPLTLESARPSHTSQYLCASNLGTGGSETQYFGPGTRLLVL.

The chain is built from TRBV20-1 and TRBJ2-3; D may be TRBD2 (5 bases). Per germline, CDR1 DFQATT and CDR2 SNEGSKA (reference sequence). V dropped 6 bases and J dropped 0 bases, with 19 bases sitting between them. This CDR3 contains 16 residues. The DNA for the CDR3 is TGCAGTGCCACACTAGGGTCCCCCTCTAGCACAGATACGCAGTATTTT. As protein: CSATLGSPSSTDTQYF.

The chain recombines TRBV5-4 with TRBJ1-4; D not resolved. CDR3 size: 16 residues. Trimming stripped 2 bases from V and 4 bases from J, with 15 bases between. Germline loops: CDR1 SGHNT, CDR2 YYREEE (reference sequence). The CDR3: CASSFGTAADNEKLFF. The CDR3 DNA reads TGTGCCAGCAGCTTTGGTACAGCGGCAGATAATGAAAAACTGTTTTTT.

This chain joins TRBV4-3 and TRBJ2-3; 8 nucleotides align to TRBD2. CDR3 length: 17 amino acids. The germline V gene has CDR1 LGHNA and CDR2 YSLEER. The J segment lost 6 bases and the V segment lost 1 base, leaving 12 bases of the junction unmatched. CDR3 region: CASSQASAGVPSDTQYF. As DNA, the CDR3 is TGCGCCAGCAGCCAAGCTTCAGCGGGGGTACCCTCGGATACGCAGTATTTT.

The chain combines TRBV9 with TRBJ2-5; the match to TRBD1 covers 8 bases. After removal of 0 bases from V and 3 bases from J, the junction contained 7 bases not matched to a gene. Germline lookup yields CDR1 SGDLS and CDR2 YYNGEE. The CDR3 length is 16 residues. The CDR3 sequence: CASSVDARGLEETQYF. CDR3 DNA: TGTGCCAGCAGCGTAGACGCCAGGGGGCTAGAAGAGACCCAGTACTTC.

The chain employs TRBV5-1 and TRBJ2-5; no clear D. The length of the CDR3 is 13 residues. CDR1 is SGHRS, CDR2 YFSETQ, per germline. V lost 4 bases and J lost 5, with 12 bases in between. This CDR3 reads CASSPQLEETQYF. For the CDR3, the DNA is TGCGCCAGCAGCCCGCAGTTGGAGGAGACCCAGTACTTC.

This clonotype was seen more than once but under ten times. V and J are TRBV11-2 and TRBJ2-7, with D maybe TRBD1 (5 bases). The germline V gene encodes CDR1 SGHAT and CDR2 FQNNGV. This CDR3 region has 15 residues. V dropped 3 bases and J dropped 0 bases, with 12 bases sitting between them. The CDR3 bases are TGTGCCAGCAGCTTGGACACCAGTATCTCCTACGAGCAGTACTTC. Translation: CASSLDTSISYEQYF.

A few counts support this clonotype. This chain links TRBV12-3 or TRBV12-4 with TRBJ2-7, with 12 bases that match TRBD2. CDR3 length equals 14 residues. J was trimmed by 3 bases and V by 6 bases; bases with no gene match: 3. The CDR3 reads CASRASGGDYEQYF. For the CDR3, the DNA is TGTGCCAGCAGAGCTAGCGGGGGGGACTACGAGCAGTACTTC.

The J gene is TRBJ2-1, the V gene TRBV2; 7 bases fit TRBD2. The CDR3 runs 15 residues. Germline V gene data show CDR1 as SNHLY and CDR2 as FYNNEI. V lost 6 bases and J lost 2; bases outside the gene matches: 7. The DNA for the CDR3 is TGTGCCAGCAGCCCGGGACTAATGACCTACAATGAGCAGTTCTTC. This codes for CASSPGLMTYNEQFF. Looking up the rest from reference TRBV2 and TRBJ2-1 gives the full variable domain: EPEVTQTPSHQVTQMGQEVILRCVPISNHLYFYWYRQILGQKVEFLVSFYNNEISEKSEIFDDQFSVERPDGSNFTLKIRSTKLEDSAMYFCASSPGLMTYNEQFFGPGTRLTVL.

This clonotype has only a few counts. The V and J genes are TRBV6-5 and TRBJ2-3; D not certain. CDR1 is MNHEY and CDR2 is SVGAGI in the germline V gene. Trimming pared 0 bases from V and 9 bases from J, leaving 13 bases between. The CDR3 is made up of 14 amino acids. The CDR3, as DNA: TGTGCCAGCAGTTACTCAGAGACCACCGGCACGCAGTATTTT. Translation gives CASSYSETTGTQYF.

The V gene is TRBV4-2, the J gene TRBJ2-7, with D perhaps matching TRBD1 (6 bases). The CDR3 sequence is 13 residues long. V dropped 5 bases and J dropped 7 bases, with 15 bases sitting between them. CDR1 LGHNA and CDR2 YNFKEQ come from the germline V gene. As DNA, the CDR3 is TGTGCCAGCAGCACCTTCAGGGGAAAGGAGCAGTACTTC. The encoded protein is CASSTFRGKEQYF.

The rearrangement links TRBV6-5 to TRBJ1-2; D is uncertain. The CDR3 covers 11 residues. V lost 9 bases to trimming and J lost 7 bases, with 12 bases between them. Per the germline V gene, CDR1 is MNHEY and CDR2 is SVGAGI. The CDR3 DNA sequence: TGTGCCAGTTGGGCGGAGGGTGGCTACACCTTC. This encodes CASWAEGGYTF.

This clonotype was counted between two and nine times. The genes are TRBV12-3 or TRBV12-4 and TRBJ2-3, with 7 bases aligning to TRBD2. The CDR3 is made up of 15 amino acids. The junction had 5 bases not matched to a gene; V was cut back by 4 bases and J by 1 base. CDR3 bases: TGTGCCAGCAGTTGGGGACGGGGGGGCACAGATACGCAGTATTTT. Protein product: CASSWGRGGTDTQYF.

This clonotype was seen a handful of times. The chain couples TRBV5-8 to TRBJ2-5, with D tentatively TRBD1 or TRBD2 (7 bases each). Gene TRBJ2-7 matches the end of the DNA better, so the J call may be wrong. The CDR3 covers 16 residues. CDR1 is SGHTS and CDR2 is YDEGEE in the germline V gene. CDR3 nucleotide sequence: TGTGCCAGCAGCTTTAATTGGGACAGCCGGGGGGACGAGCAGTACTTC. This gives the protein CASSFNWDSRGDEQYF.

The chain links TRBV4-1 to TRBJ1-4, with 7 bases that match TRBD1. Germline values: CDR1 MGHRA, CDR2 YSYEKL. The CDR3 length is 16 residues. J gave up 11 bases and V 5 bases, and 17 bases lay outside the gene matches. CDR3 sequence (DNA): TGCGCCAGCAGCGCTATAACCCAGGGGGAGGTGCAGAAACTGTTTTTT. Amino acids: CASSAITQGEVQKLFF.

Worth noting for this clonotype: Germline is not matched at one junction end, which may reflect a read error. J is TRBJ2-2 and V is TRBV3-1, with D unclear. This CDR3 spans 13 amino acids. Germline V CDR1 and CDR2: LGHDT, YNNKEL (reference sequence). CDR3 region: CASSQAGAGELFF. The CDR3 DNA sequence: TGTGCCAGCAGTCAAGCCGGCGCCGGGGAGCTGTTTTTT.

This clonotype was picked up a small number of times. V is TRBV7-2 and J is TRBJ2-5; 7 bases are shared with TRBD1. The CDR3 runs to 13 residues. V dropped 4 bases and J dropped 8; count of bases not matched to a gene: 7. CDR1 is SGHTA and CDR2 is FQGNSA in the germline V gene. The CDR3 DNA reads as TGTGCCAGCAGCTCCGAGACAGGGTATACCCAGTACTTC. It encodes CASSSETGYTQYF.

CDR3 sequence reads: CASSSTSGYGEQYF. As DNA, the CDR3 is TGTGCCAGCAGCTCGACTAGCGGGTACGGGGAGCAGTACTTC. The chain employs TRBV7-2 and TRBJ2-7, with 10 positions matching TRBD2. With V trimmed by 4 bases and J by 7 bases, 7 bases remained unmatched. Per the germline V gene, CDR1 is SGHTA and CDR2 is FQGNSA. This CDR3 comprises 14 residues.

Comments on this clonotype: Its ends do not fully match the called genes, so a read error is possible. CDR3 bases: TGCGCCAGCAGCTGGGGGACAGGGTCAAGTAACTATGGCTACACCTTC. Translation: CASSWGTGSSNYGYTF. The chain has TRBV7-8 and TRBJ1-2; TRBD1 aligns across 9 bases. CDR1 is SGHVS and CDR2 is FQNEAQ in the germline V gene. This CDR3 spans 16 amino acids. The full variable domain, in which reference TRBV7-8 and TRBJ1-2 provide the parts outside the CDR3, is GAGVSQSPRYKVAKRGQDVALRCDPISGHVSLFWYQQALGQGPEFLTYFQNEAQLDKSGLPSDRFFAERPEGSVSTLKIQRTQQEDSAVYLCASSWGTGSSNYGYTFGSGTRLTVV.

This chain joins TRBV5-1 and TRBJ1-2, with TRBD1 matching 8 bases. Germline V lookup: CDR1 SGHRS, CDR2 YFSETQ. Trimming cost V 2 bases and J 4 bases; bases outside gene matches: 7. CDR3 size: 15 residues. This chain's CDR3 is CASSLLQGAGYGYTF. For the CDR3, the DNA is TGCGCCAGCAGCTTACTCCAGGGGGCTGGCTATGGCTACACCTTC. Based on the CDR3 plus reference TRBV5-1 and TRBJ1-2, the full variable domain is KAGVTQTPRYLIKTRGQQVTLSCSPISGHRSVSWYQQTPGQGLQFLFEYFSETQRNKGNFPGRFSGRQFSNSRSEMNVSTLELGDSALYLCASSLLQGAGYGYTFGSGTRLTVV.